The 31 T cell receptor beta chains in this list originate from one sample, sequenced in a study of blood T cell repertoires in COVID-19. Clones were sequenced by immunoSEQ multiplex PCR, and TCRdb holds only the in-frame ones, with some missing. Of about 120,000 clones detected, around three quarters appear once; the ten largest clones hold 3% to 4.5%. The specimen was peripheral blood. The receptors here all came from a woman of 80 years or more with acute or convalescent COVID-19.

The genes are TRBV7-9 and TRBJ2-2; D is undetermined. V lost 5 bases, J lost 4 bases, and 11 bases lay in between. The CDR3 covers 14 residues. CDR1 and CDR2 (germline): SEHNR, FQNEAQ (reference sequence). For the CDR3, the DNA is TGTGCCAGCAGCAACTACCGAACCACCGGGGAGCTGTTTTTT. Encoded protein: CASSNYRTTGELFF.

J is TRBJ2-3 and V is TRBV6-5; 9 nucleotides align to TRBD2. Germline assignment: CDR1 MNHEY and CDR2 SVGAGI. This CDR3 is 15 amino acids long. J was trimmed by 8 bases and V by 6 bases; bases with no gene match: 12. The CDR3 is CASRMGRGGAVTQYF. The CDR3 bases are TGTGCCAGCAGAATGGGTCGCGGGGGGGCCGTTACGCAGTATTTT.

The chain employs TRBV9 and TRBJ1-3; 7 bases match TRBD1. Germline CDR1 reads SGDLS; CDR2 reads YYNGEE. V lost 3 bases to trimming and J lost 0 bases; unmatched junction nucleotides: 3. This CDR3 spans 15 amino acids. Written as DNA, the CDR3 is TGTGCCAGCAGCGCGGACAGGAGCTCTGGAAACACCATATATTTT. Translating it yields CASSADRSSGNTIYF.

This chain uses TRBV2 with TRBJ1-6, with a possible D match to TRBD1 (6 bases). Per germline, CDR1 SNHLY and CDR2 FYNNEI. CDR3 length: 15 residues. Trimming removed 2 bases at V and 10 bases at J, with 15 bases between. The CDR3 is CASSERGGVESPLHF. The CDR3 nucleotides are TGTGCCAGCAGTGAAAGAGGGGGAGTAGAATCACCCCTCCACTTT.

V usage is TRBV28 and J usage is TRBJ1-6; D ambiguous. The CDR3 spans 12 residues. Between the trimmed V and J ends, which lost 5 bases and 9 bases, there was a span of 8 bases. From germline, CDR1 is MDHEN and CDR2 SYDVKM. This CDR3 is CASSDFSSPLHF. The DNA of the CDR3 is TGTGCCAGCAGTGATTTCAGTTCACCCCTCCACTTT.

The chain uses TRBV6-5 and TRBJ2-1, with D possibly being TRBD2 (6 bases). CDR1 and CDR2 (germline): MNHEY, SVGAGI. V was cut by 10 bases and J by 7 bases, with 17 bases left in between. The CDR3 covers 13 residues. CDR3 loop: CATARDGGNEQFF. The CDR3 DNA reads TGTGCCACGGCGCGGGACGGTGGGAATGAGCAGTTCTTC.

J is TRBJ2-1 and V is TRBV14; 12 bases agree with TRBD2. CDR3 size: 15 residues. Germline loops: CDR1 SGHDN, CDR2 FVKESK. The V segment lost 4 bases and the J segment 4 bases; nucleotides outside the gene matches: 2. In DNA form, the CDR3 reads TGTGCCAGCAGCCTCACTAGCGGGGGGTACAATGAGCAGTTCTTC. It is translated as CASSLTSGGYNEQFF.

This sequence joins TRBV19 and TRBJ1-5; a possible D gene is TRBD1 (6 bases). Germline CDR1 reads LNHDA; CDR2 reads SQIVND (reference sequence). The CDR3 length is 17 residues. Between the trimmed V and J ends, which lost 5 bases and 0 bases, there was a span of 17 bases. This CDR3 reads CASSVQGGDYSNQPQHF. The CDR3 region has the DNA TGTGCCAGTAGTGTACAGGGTGGGGATTATAGCAATCAGCCCCAGCATTTT.

The chain uses TRBV7-2 and TRBJ2-5; 9 bases fit TRBD2. The ends lost 5 bases at V and 4 bases at J; junction bases unmatched: 8. This CDR3 contains 15 residues. Per the germline V gene, CDR1 is SGHTA and CDR2 is FQGNSA. This CDR3 is CASSPQRGAGETQYF. CDR3 coding DNA: TGTGCCAGCAGCCCCCAGCGGGGGGCAGGAGAGACCCAGTACTTC. Combining the CDR3 with reference TRBV7-2 and TRBJ2-5 gives the whole variable domain GAGVSQSPSNKVTEKGKDVELRCDPISGHTALYWYRQSLGQGLEFLIYFQGNSAPDKSGLPSDRFSAERTGGSVSTLTIQRTQQEDSAVYLCASSPQRGAGETQYFGPGTRLLVL.

The CDR3: CSVGKGQGIEQYF. The CDR3 region has the DNA TGCAGCGTTGGTAAGGGACAGGGAATCGAGCAGTACTTC. The rearrangement uses TRBV29-1 and TRBJ2-7; 9 positions match TRBD1. The CDR3 is 13 amino acids. CDR1 is SQVTM and CDR2 is ANQGSEA in the germline V gene. J gave up 6 bases and V 4 bases, and 7 bases lay outside the gene matches.

The chain uses TRBV10-3 and TRBJ1-1, with D possibly matching TRBD1 (6 bases). V was trimmed by 6 bases and J by 4 bases, leaving 9 bases between them. Germline lookup yields CDR1 ENHRY and CDR2 SYGVKD. This CDR3 contains 12 residues. The CDR3 region has the DNA TGTGCCATCAGACAGGACAGCACTGAAGCTTTCTTT. Its protein is CAIRQDSTEAFF.

This clone came up once. The chain joins TRBV24-1 to TRBJ2-2; tentative D call: TRBD1 (6 bases). The germline CDR1 and CDR2 sequences are KGHDR and SFDVKD. The CDR3 contains 13 residues. V was shortened by 3 bases and J by 5 bases, with 6 bases between the two germline ends. The CDR3 coding sequence is TGTGCCACCAGTGATACAGGGACCGGGGAGCTGTTTTTT. Protein sequence: CATSDTGTGELFF.

The V gene is TRBV5-4, the J gene TRBJ2-5, with 7 bases fitting TRBD1. The germline CDR1 and CDR2 sequences are SGHNT and YYREEE (reference sequence). With V trimmed by 4 bases and J by 5 bases, 5 bases remained unmatched. The CDR3 extends over 13 amino acids. DNA of the CDR3: TGTGCCAGCAGCCCCGACAGGGTTGAGACCCAGTACTTC. Encoded protein: CASSPDRVETQYF. Using reference TRBV5-4 and TRBJ2-5 for the parts outside the CDR3, the full variable domain is ETGVTQSPTHLIKTRGQQVTLRCSSQSGHNTVSWYQQALGQGPQFIFQYYREEENGRGNFPPRFSGLQFPNYSSELNVNALELDDSALYLCASSPDRVETQYFGPGTRLLVL.

This clone has only a few counts. This sequence joins TRBV3-1 (or the pseudogene TRBV3-2) and TRBJ2-5; D may be TRBD2 (5 bases). Trimming left V 6 bases short and J 2 bases short, with 10 bases between. CDR1 is LGHDT and CDR2 is YNNKEL in the germline V gene (reference sequence). The CDR3 runs 13 residues. This CDR3 reads CASRSWTQETQYF. The CDR3 region has the DNA TGTGCCAGCAGGTCCTGGACTCAAGAGACCCAGTACTTC.

The rearrangement joins TRBV2 to TRBJ2-2; the match to TRBD1 covers 9 bases. CDR1 is SNHLY, CDR2 FYNNEI, per germline. The CDR3 is 14 amino acids. V trimming: 6 bases; J trimming: 5 bases; junction bases outside the gene matches: 4. CDR3 sequence: CASSGTGITGELFF. The CDR3 DNA reads as TGTGCCAGCAGCGGGACAGGGATAACCGGGGAGCTGTTTTTT.

The V call is TRBV10-3, the J call TRBJ1-1; TRBD1 might be the D (5 bases). The V and J ends lost 2 bases and 11 bases respectively, with 15 bases between them. The CDR3 is made up of 13 amino acids. The germline CDR1 and CDR2 sequences are ENHRY and SYGVKD. Here the CDR3 reads CAISEPPDTAAFF. The CDR3 bases are TGTGCCATCAGTGAGCCCCCGGACACTGCTGCTTTCTTT.

This clone appeared once. V gene TRBV19 combines with J gene TRBJ2-3, with TRBD1 identical over 11 bases. This CDR3 has 18 amino acids. Germline assignment: CDR1 LNHDA and CDR2 SQIVND (reference sequence). The V segment lost 6 bases and the J segment 2 bases; nucleotides outside the gene matches: 13. The CDR3 region has the DNA TGTGCCAGTAGCAGACAAGGGACAGGGGGTTTCAACACAGATACGCAGTATTTT. This translates into CASSRQGTGGFNTDTQYF.

The genes are TRBV30 and TRBJ1-6; 7 positions match TRBD1. V was pared by 4 bases and J by 7 bases, with 10 bases of the junction left unmatched. Germline lookup yields CDR1 GTSNPN and CDR2 SVGIG (reference sequence). This CDR3 is built from 15 residues. The CDR3 here is CAWIARGQPNSPLHF. The CDR3 DNA reads TGTGCCTGGATTGCGAGGGGGCAGCCGAATTCACCCCTCCACTTT.

The chain links TRBV28 to TRBJ1-5; the match to TRBD1 covers 7 bases. The V gene's germline CDR1 is MDHEN and CDR2 SYDVKM. V shed 6 bases, J shed 0 bases, and the junction held 8 bases outside the gene matches. The CDR3 has 16 amino acids. The CDR3 loop is CASRTGQDLSNQPQHF. The CDR3 DNA sequence: TGTGCCAGCAGAACCGGACAGGACCTTAGCAATCAGCCCCAGCATTTT. The full variable domain, rest sourced from reference TRBV28 and TRBJ1-5, is DVKVTQSSRYLVKRTGEKVFLECVQDMDHENMFWYRQDPGLGLRLIYFSYDVKMKEKGDIPEGYSVSREKKERFSLILESASTNQTSMYLCASRTGQDLSNQPQHFGDGTRLSIL.

This chain connects TRBV7-2 to TRBJ2-7, with D perhaps matching TRBD2 (6 bases). V shed 1 base and J shed 2 bases, with 12 bases lying between them. Germline assignment: CDR1 SGHTA and CDR2 FQGNSA. The CDR3 extends over 15 amino acids. For the CDR3, the DNA is TGTGCCAGCAGCTTAGTTAGCGGTACCACCTACGAGCAGTACTTC. It yields the protein CASSLVSGTTYEQYF.

This chain links TRBV4-2 with TRBJ2-1; 9 positions match TRBD2. CDR3 length: 16 amino acids. After removal of 0 bases from V and 6 bases from J, the junction contained 6 bases not matched to a gene. Germline V gives CDR1 LGHNA, CDR2 YNFKEQ. CDR3 bases: TGTGCCAGCAGCCAAGATCAGCTAGCGGGGACCAATGAGCAGTTCTTC. It translates to CASSQDQLAGTNEQFF.

V and J are TRBV20-1 and TRBJ2-1, with D perhaps TRBD2 (5 bases). The CDR3 totals 16 residues. Trimming took off 3 bases at V and 8 bases at J, with 23 bases between the two ends. Germline V gives CDR1 DFQATT, CDR2 SNEGSKA (reference sequence). The chain's CDR3 is CSASSLTGMVVDEQFF. The CDR3 nucleotides read TGCAGTGCTAGTTCGCTGACCGGGATGGTGGTGGATGAGCAGTTCTTC.

The chain has TRBV5-1 and TRBJ1-1, with TRBD1 as a possible D gene (6 bases). CDR1 is SGHRS and CDR2 is YFSETQ in the germline V gene. The ends were cut back, 3 bases at V and 0 bases at J, with 9 bases in the middle. This CDR3 is 14 amino acids long. The CDR3 sequence: CASSSDSLNTEAFF. Here the CDR3 DNA reads TGCGCCAGCAGCTCGGACAGCCTGAACACTGAAGCTTTCTTT.

The chain uses TRBV25-1 and TRBJ1-5; D remains ambiguous. The length of the CDR3 is 14 residues. Germline CDR1 and CDR2: MGHDK and SYGVNS. Trimming shortened V by 6 bases and J by 0 bases, and 9 bases separated the two germline ends. The CDR3 is CASSGLDSNQPQHF. The CDR3 nucleotides read TGTGCCAGCAGCGGACTGGATAGCAATCAGCCCCAGCATTTT.

V is TRBV23-1 and J is TRBJ2-1; D might be TRBD1 (7 bases). TRBV23-1 is reported as an ORF; its role is uncertain. Between the trimmed V and J ends, which lost 6 bases and 11 bases, there was a span of 20 bases. The CDR3 runs to 14 residues. Here the CDR3 DNA reads TGCGCCAGCAGGGAGGGGACAGCCCAGATTAAGCAGTTCTTC. This translates into CASREGTAQIKQFF.

V and J are TRBV29-1 and TRBJ1-2; D is uncertain. This CDR3 has 12 amino acids. Germline CDR1 is SQVTM and CDR2 is ANQGSEA. V lost 4 bases, J lost 1 base, and 7 bases lay in between. The CDR3: CSVASDNYGYTF. The CDR3 DNA is TGCAGCGTTGCGTCAGATAACTATGGCTACACCTTC.

This clone was counted a single time. The rearrangement joins TRBV27 to TRBJ1-2; maybe TRBD1 (5 bases). V gave up 8 bases and J gave up 4 bases, with 11 bases separating them. The CDR3 is 12 residues long. Germline loops: CDR1 MNHEY, CDR2 SMNVEV (reference sequence). As DNA, the CDR3 is TGTGCCAGCGGGGGGGGATCCTATGGCTACACCTTC. Translating it yields CASGGGSYGYTF.

This clone was picked up a small number of times. This rearrangement joins TRBV3-1 (or the pseudogene TRBV3-2) to TRBJ1-1; the D is unclear. Trimming stripped 3 bases from V and 8 bases from J, with 16 bases between. The CDR3 contains 14 residues. The V gene's germline CDR1 is LGHDT and CDR2 YNNKEL (reference sequence). Here the CDR3 reads CASSHSSVSSEAFF. DNA for the CDR3: TGTGCCAGCAGCCATAGTTCTGTCTCCTCCGAAGCTTTCTTT.

The chain combines TRBV28 with TRBJ2-3; TRBD2 agrees at 9 bases. Unmatched junction bases numbered 5, after V lost 3 bases and J lost 7 bases. CDR1 is MDHEN and CDR2 is SYDVKM in the germline V gene. The CDR3 is 14 residues long. The CDR3 region has the DNA TGTGCCAGCAGTTTTGGTAGCGGGAGTAATACGCAGTATTTT. It specifies CASSFGSGSNTQYF.

The chain uses TRBV30 and TRBJ1-1, with a weak D call TRBD1 (6 bases). V gave up 0 bases and J gave up 4 bases, with 12 bases separating them. CDR1 is GTSNPN and CDR2 is SVGIG in the germline V gene (reference sequence). The CDR3 is made up of 14 amino acids. DNA for the CDR3: TGTGCCTGGAGTGTGGCGGGGGCGGCCACTGAAGCTTTCTTT. It is translated as CAWSVAGAATEAFF.

The chain has TRBV23-1 and TRBJ2-7, with D perhaps TRBD2 (6 bases). TRBV23-1 is identified as an open reading frame with a role that is uncertain. The CDR3 totals 18 residues. V was clipped by 0 bases and J by 4 bases, with 22 bases between them. CDR3 region: CASSQSQLATRFRYEQYF. DNA for the CDR3: TGCGCCAGCAGTCAATCCCAACTAGCTACCCGTTTTAGGTACGAGCAGTACTTC.